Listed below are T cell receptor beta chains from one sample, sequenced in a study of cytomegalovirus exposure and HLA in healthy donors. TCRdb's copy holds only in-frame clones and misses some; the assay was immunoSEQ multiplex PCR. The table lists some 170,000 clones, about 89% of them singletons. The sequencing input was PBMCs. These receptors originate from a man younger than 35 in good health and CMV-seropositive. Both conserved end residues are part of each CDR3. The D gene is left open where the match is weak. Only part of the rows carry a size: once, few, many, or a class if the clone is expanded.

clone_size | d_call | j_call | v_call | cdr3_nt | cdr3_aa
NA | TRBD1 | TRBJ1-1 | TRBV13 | TGTGCCAGCAGCTTCGGACAGGGGACCACTGAAGCTTTCTTT | CASSFGQGTTEAFF
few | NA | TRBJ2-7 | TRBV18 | TGTGCCAGCTCACCACCGTCGAGCTACGAGCAGTACTTC | CASSPPSSYEQYF
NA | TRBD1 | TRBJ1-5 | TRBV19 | TGTGCCAGTAGTACCGACAGGGGGCTCCCAGCCCAGCATTTT | CASSTDRGLPAQHF
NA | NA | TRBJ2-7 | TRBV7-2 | TGTGCCAGCAGCTTAAGGGAGGCTCCAACCTACGAGCAGTACTTC | CASSLREAPTYEQYF
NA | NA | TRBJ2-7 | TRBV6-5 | TGTGCCAGCAGTTACGACCGGGACTCCTACGAGCAGTACTTC | CASSYDRDSYEQYF
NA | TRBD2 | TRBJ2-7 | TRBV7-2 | TGTGCCAGCAGCTTCATAGCGGGGGGGCGGGTCGAGCAGTACTTC | CASSFIAGGRVEQYF
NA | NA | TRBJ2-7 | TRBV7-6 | TGTGCCAGCAGCTCACGAGGAGGACTGGAAGAGCAGTACTTC | CASSSRGGLEEQYF
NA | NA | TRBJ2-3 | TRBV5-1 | TGCGCCAGCAAAAGAGGCCGCACAGATACGCAGTATTTT | CASKRGRTDTQYF
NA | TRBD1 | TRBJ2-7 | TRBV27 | TGTGCCAGCAGCCAAGCCGGGACAGGGAACTACGAGCAGTACTTC | CASSQAGTGNYEQYF
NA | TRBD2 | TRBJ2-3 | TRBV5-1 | TGCGCCAGCAGCCCTCGGGGGGGACTAGTGACAGATACGCAGTATTTT | CASSPRGGLVTDTQYF
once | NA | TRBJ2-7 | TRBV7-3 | TGTGCCAGCAGTAATCCTTCTCTGGCTTCGGGAGAGCAGTACTTC | CASSNPSLASGEQYF
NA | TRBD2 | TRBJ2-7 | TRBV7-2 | TGTGCCAGCAGCCAAATGGGACTACTAGCGGGAGAAGAGCAGTACTTC | CASSQMGLLAGEEQYF
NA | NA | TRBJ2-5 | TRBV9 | TGTGCCAGCAGCGTAGCCCCGCAAGAGACCCAGTACTTC | CASSVAPQETQYF
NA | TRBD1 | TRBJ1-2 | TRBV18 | TGTGCCAGCTCACCGCCCGGGACAGCCTTTTATGGCTACACCTTC | CASSPPGTAFYGYTF
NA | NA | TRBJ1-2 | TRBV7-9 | TGTGCCAGCAGCTCCGGGACTGCGTCCCCCTATGGCTACACCTTC | CASSSGTASPYGYTF
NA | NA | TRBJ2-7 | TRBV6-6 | TGTGCCGTGGGTGCCCGTTTCGGGGAGCAGTACTTC | CAVGARFGEQYF
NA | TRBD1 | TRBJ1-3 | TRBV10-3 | TGTGCCATCAGTGAACAGGGGTCCACCATATATTTT | CAISEQGSTIYF
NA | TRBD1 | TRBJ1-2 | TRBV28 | TGTGCCAGCAGTTTATACGCGACAGGGGACTATGGCTACACCTTC | CASSLYATGDYGYTF
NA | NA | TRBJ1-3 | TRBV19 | TGTGCCTCCCTCGCGGGGGGTCACGCTGGAAACACCATATATTTT | CASLAGGHAGNTIYF
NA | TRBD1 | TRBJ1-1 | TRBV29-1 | TGCAGCGAAGGGACAGGGGTAGGCACTGAAGCTTTCTTT | CSEGTGVGTEAFF
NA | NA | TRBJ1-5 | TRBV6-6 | TGTGCCAGCACTCCATTGGACAGCCTTTCCAATCAGCCCCAGCATTTT | CASTPLDSLSNQPQHF
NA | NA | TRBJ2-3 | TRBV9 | TGTGCCAGCAGCGCCAACACAGATACGCAGTATTTT | CASSANTDTQYF
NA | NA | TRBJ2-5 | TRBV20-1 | TGCAGTGCTAGTTCTGTGGAGACCCAGTACTTC | CSASSVETQYF
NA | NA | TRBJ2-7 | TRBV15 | TGTGCCACCAGCAGAGACAGGGGACCCTACGAGCAGTACTTC | CATSRDRGPYEQYF
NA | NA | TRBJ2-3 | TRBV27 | TGTGCCAGCAGCAACACAGATACGCAGTATTTT | CASSNTDTQYF
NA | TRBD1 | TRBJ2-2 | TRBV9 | TGTGCCAGCAGCGTTGACAGGGGGACCACCGGGGAGCTGTTTTTT | CASSVDRGTTGELFF
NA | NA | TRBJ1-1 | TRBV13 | TGTGCCAGCAGCTTAGTTCCCTCCGGGGCTTTCTTT | CASSLVPSGAFF
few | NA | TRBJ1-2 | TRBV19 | TGTGCCAGTAGTTTGAGAAGTTATGGCTACACCTTC | CASSLRSYGYTF
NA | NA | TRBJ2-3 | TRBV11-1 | TGTGCCAGCAGCTTAAGTCGGGGGAGAAGCACAGATACGCAGTATTTT | CASSLSRGRSTDTQYF
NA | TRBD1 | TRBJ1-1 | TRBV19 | TGTGCCAGTAGCCCAGGACAGGGAGGTTTCTTT | CASSPGQGGFF